The next 11 T cell receptor beta chains were all read from a single sample in a study of T cell responses to AZD1222 COVID-19 vaccine. This table comes from immunoSEQ multiplex PCR, and its TCRdb copy is limited to in-frame clones, with some not included. This table has 110,000 to 150,000 clones, 90% to 95% appearing once. The sample in question was peripheral blood, obtained after recovery from COVID-19. The receptor source for this set is an adult who had recovered from COVID-19.

The genes are TRBV28 and TRBJ2-1, with D uncertain. The germline V and J ends were trimmed by 11 bases and 8 bases, with 10 bases remaining between them. CDR1 and CDR2 (germline): MDHEN, SYDVKM. The CDR3 totals 10 residues. This chain's CDR3 is CACLGYEQFF. The CDR3 DNA reads as TGTGCCTGCCTAGGGTATGAGCAGTTCTTC.

The gene calls are TRBV6-4 and TRBJ2-3; D is possibly TRBD2 (6 bases). CDR3 length equals 14 residues. V dropped 2 bases and J dropped 0 bases, with 6 bases sitting between them. Germline values: CDR1 MRHNA, CDR2 SNTAGT. CDR3 in DNA: TGTGCCAGCAGTGACGGGACTAGCACAGATACGCAGTATTTT. This encodes CASSDGTSTDTQYF.

The chain has TRBV4-1 and TRBJ2-7; TRBD2 matches 14 bases. This CDR3 has 21 residues. V shed 4 bases, J shed 2 bases, and the junction held 19 bases outside the gene matches. The V gene's germline CDR1 is MGHRA and CDR2 YSYEKL. The CDR3: CASSRLLGTSGRGSPPYEQYF. DNA for the CDR3: TGCGCCAGCAGCCGCCTCCTAGGGACTAGCGGGAGAGGTTCGCCTCCCTACGAGCAGTACTTC.

Remarks on this clone: Other nucleotide sequences from this sample produce the same CDR3. The chain joins TRBV2 to TRBJ2-5; D uncertain. Germline CDR1 and CDR2: SNHLY and FYNNEI. Trimming stripped 8 bases from V and 4 bases from J, with 5 bases between. The CDR3 is 10 residues long. The CDR3 protein is CASRGETQYF. In nucleotides, the CDR3 is TGTGCCAGCCGAGGAGAGACCCAGTACTTC.

This clone has only a few counts. This chain connects TRBV18 to TRBJ1-2; tentatively, D is TRBD1 (5 bases). Germline V CDR1 and CDR2: KGHSH, LQKENI. Deletions cut 2 bases from V and 3 bases from J, with 19 bases between. The CDR3 has 17 residues. CDR3 loop: CASSPIEGVTFDYGYTF. The CDR3 nucleotides are TGTGCCAGCTCACCAATCGAAGGGGTGACCTTTGACTATGGCTACACCTTC.

The rearrangement links TRBV18 to TRBJ2-5; 8 bases map to TRBD2. Trimming cost V 2 bases and J 1 base; bases outside gene matches: 3. This CDR3 has 15 residues. Germline V lookup: CDR1 KGHSH, CDR2 LQKENI. The CDR3 DNA reads as TGTGCCAGCTCACCAGGGGCGGGAGGCCAAGAGACCCAGTACTTC. It specifies CASSPGAGGQETQYF.

V and J are TRBV2 and TRBJ2-7, with D perhaps being TRBD1 or TRBD2 (5 bases each). V lost 5 bases, J lost 4 bases, and 12 bases lay in between. In germline, CDR1 is SNHLY, CDR2 FYNNEI. This CDR3 has 13 amino acids. The CDR3 here is CASSFRDGYEQYF. CDR3 nucleotide sequence: TGTGCCAGCAGTTTCAGGGACGGGTACGAGCAGTACTTC.

A single count supports this clone. The chain is built from TRBV27 and TRBJ1-4, with D maybe TRBD1 (5 bases). Trimming shortened V by 7 bases and J by 7 bases, and 16 bases separated the two germline ends. The CDR3 sequence is 14 residues long. Germline loops: CDR1 MNHEY, CDR2 SMNVEV (reference sequence). As DNA, the CDR3 is TGTGCCAGCAAGGGAACCGTTGGGGGTGAAAAACTGTTTTTT. Its protein product is CASKGTVGGEKLFF. The full variable domain, completed using reference TRBV27 and TRBJ1-4, is EAQVTQNPRYLITVTGKKLTVTCSQNMNHEYMSWYRQDPGLGLRQIYYSMNVEVTDKGDVPEGYKVSRKEKRNFPLILESPSPNQTSLYFCASKGTVGGEKLFFGSGTQLSVL.

This clone was detected once. This chain uses TRBV28 with TRBJ2-2, with D perhaps TRBD1 or TRBD2 (6 bases each). V was pared by 8 bases and J by 1 base, with 17 bases between. The germline CDR1 and CDR2 sequences are MDHEN and SYDVKM. The CDR3 sequence is 16 residues long. CDR3 sequence (DNA): TGTGCCAGCTTAGGGGGGCTGCGGGGGAACACCGGGGAGCTGTTTTTT. Encoded protein: CASLGGLRGNTGELFF.

The rearrangement links TRBV5-1 to TRBJ2-7; no firm D call. Deletions cut 1 base from V and 3 bases from J, with 8 bases between. CDR3 length: 13 residues. Germline CDR1 is SGHRS and CDR2 is YFSETQ. The CDR3 here is CASSLSGVYEQYF. The CDR3 DNA follows: TGCGCCAGCAGCTTGAGTGGGGTCTACGAGCAGTACTTC.

The chain couples TRBV4-2 to TRBJ1-4; 7 bases map to TRBD1. J lost 5 bases, V lost 0 bases, and 9 bases had no gene match. Germline assignment: CDR1 LGHNA and CDR2 YNFKEQ. The CDR3 consists of 17 residues. The CDR3 coding sequence is TGTGCCAGCAGCCAAGATGGCCCCGGGACAGTCAATGAAAAACTGTTTTTT. Translation gives CASSQDGPGTVNEKLFF.